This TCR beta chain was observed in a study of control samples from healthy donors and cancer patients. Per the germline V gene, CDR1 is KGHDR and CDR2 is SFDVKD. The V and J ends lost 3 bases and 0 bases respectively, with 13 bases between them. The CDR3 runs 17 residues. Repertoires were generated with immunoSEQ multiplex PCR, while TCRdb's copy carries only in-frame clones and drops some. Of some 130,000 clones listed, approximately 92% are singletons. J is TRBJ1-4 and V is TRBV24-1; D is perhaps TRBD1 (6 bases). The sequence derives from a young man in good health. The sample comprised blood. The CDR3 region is CATSDVRQASTNEKLFF. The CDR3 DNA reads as TGTGCCACCAGTGATGTACGACAGGCATCAACTAATGAAAAACTGTTTTTT.